The 20 T cell receptor beta chains reported below all come from one sample, sequenced in a study of Tregs in tolerant kidney transplant recipients. Profiled with immunoSEQ multiplex PCR; TCRdb holds only in-frame clones, not every one. The sample shows more than 60,000 clones, about 89% of them seen only once. The material was CD4+ T cells from blood, obtained before the transplant. The receptors were gathered from a human donor who received a combined kidney and bone marrow transplant.

The chain couples TRBV18 to TRBJ2-2; TRBD2 aligns across 9 bases. The CDR3 totals 15 residues. Germline values: CDR1 KGHSH, CDR2 LQKENI. The J segment lost 6 bases and the V segment lost 0 bases, leaving 2 bases of the junction unmatched. In DNA form, the CDR3 reads TGTGCCAGCTCACCACCTAGCGGGAGTTCCGGGGAGCTGTTTTTT. This sequence encodes CASSPPSGSSGELFF.

The chain combines TRBV6-6 with TRBJ1-1; D is unresolved. The V end was cut by 6 bases, the J end by 0 bases, with 11 bases between. The V gene's germline CDR1 is MNHNY and CDR2 SVGAGI (reference sequence). This CDR3 is 14 amino acids long. CDR3 DNA: TGTGCCAGCAGGAAGCTACAGTTGAACACTGAAGCTTTCTTT. Its protein is CASRKLQLNTEAFF.

The chain carries TRBV6-5 and TRBJ2-7; 7 nucleotides line up with TRBD1. Trimming cost V 6 bases and J 1 base; bases outside gene matches: 6. The CDR3 sequence is 14 residues long. The V gene's germline CDR1 is MNHEY and CDR2 SVGAGI. The CDR3 is CASSSGTASYEQYF. In DNA form, the CDR3 reads TGTGCCAGCAGCTCCGGGACAGCATCCTACGAGCAGTACTTC.

The chain carries TRBV10-3 and TRBJ1-3, with no clear D. With 3 bases removed from V and 2 bases from J, the gap between germline ends came to 8 bases. The CDR3 totals 14 residues. The germline V gene has CDR1 ENHRY and CDR2 SYGVKD. The CDR3 region is CAISDSGTGNTIYF. The CDR3 nucleotides read TGTGCCATCAGTGACTCGGGAACTGGAAACACCATATATTTT.

The rearrangement links TRBV27 to TRBJ1-3; D possibly corresponds to TRBD1 (6 bases). Germline values: CDR1 MNHEY, CDR2 SMNVEV (reference sequence). The ends were cut back, 6 bases at V and 3 bases at J, with 21 bases in the middle. The CDR3 has 17 residues. CDR3 bases: TGTGCCAGCAGCAAAACAGGGTTAATGAGTGGTGGAAACACCATATATTTT. This encodes CASSKTGLMSGGNTIYF.

The chain uses TRBV7-2 and TRBJ1-3; the D is unclear. V was pared by 1 base and J by 4 bases, with 14 bases between. Germline V gene sequence: CDR1 SGHTA, CDR2 FQGNSA. There are 16 residues in the CDR3. This CDR3 is CASSLDPPGSGNTIYF. As DNA, the CDR3 is TGTGCCAGCAGCTTAGATCCCCCGGGGTCAGGAAACACCATATATTTT.

The chain employs TRBV5-1 and TRBJ2-2, with 8 bases aligning to TRBD1. Germline V gives CDR1 SGHRS, CDR2 YFSETQ. Trimming cost V 4 bases and J 3 bases; bases outside gene matches: 5. The CDR3 has 15 residues. CDR3 DNA sequence: TGCGCCAGCAGCCCAGGACAGGGACACACCGGGGAGCTGTTTTTT. This sequence encodes CASSPGQGHTGELFF.

This clone was counted a single time. The chain employs TRBV2 and TRBJ2-7; tentative D call: TRBD2 (5 bases). Germline V lookup: CDR1 SNHLY, CDR2 FYNNEI. The V gene lost 3 bases and the J gene lost 5 bases, with 23 bases spanning the gap. The CDR3 extends over 17 amino acids. For the CDR3, the DNA is TGTGCCAGCAGTGATGAGACTTCCTTCGGGAATCCGCACGAGCAGTACTTC. Its translation is CASSDETSFGNPHEQYF.

This clone was picked up a small number of times. This chain connects TRBV6-1 to TRBJ2-7; maybe TRBD1 (6 bases). Deletions cut 4 bases from V and 1 base from J, with 14 bases between. This CDR3 region has 15 residues. From germline, CDR1 is MNHNS and CDR2 SASEGT. In nucleotides, the CDR3 is TGTGCCAGCAGTGCGGCCTCAGGGGCGTCCTACGAGCAGTACTTC. It specifies CASSAASGASYEQYF.

In its sample, this clone was seen a few times. The rearrangement uses TRBV29-1 and TRBJ2-7; 10 bases are a match to TRBD1. J was trimmed by 5 bases and V by 4 bases; bases with no gene match: 2. This CDR3 has 12 residues. Germline V gene data show CDR1 as SQVTM and CDR2 as ANQGSEA. CDR3 amino acids: CSVGQGAHEQYF. DNA of the CDR3: TGCAGCGTTGGACAGGGGGCCCACGAGCAGTACTTC.

The genes are TRBV6-5 and TRBJ2-7; no clear D. This CDR3 is 14 amino acids long. Trimming pared 7 bases from V and 2 bases from J, leaving 15 bases between. CDR1 is MNHEY and CDR2 is SVGAGI in the germline V gene. This CDR3 is CASKSQASPYEQYF. The CDR3 DNA is TGTGCCAGCAAGAGCCAGGCCTCACCCTACGAGCAGTACTTC.

This clone was seen only once. A read error may produce the germline difference seen at one junction end. The chain is built from TRBV18 and TRBJ2-7; 7 bases map to TRBD1. The CDR3 runs to 16 residues. Germline CDR1 KGHSH, CDR2 LQKENI. The DNA of the CDR3 is TGTGCCAGCTCGCCACCCCGACAGGGTGGTCGTTACGAGCAGTACTTC. Translated, it gives CASSPPRQGGRYEQYF.

The chain joins TRBV10-2 to TRBJ1-4, with no clear D. This CDR3 is built from 14 residues. Trimming removed 4 bases from V and 5 bases from J, with 11 bases in between. Germline CDR1 reads WSHSY; CDR2 reads SAAADI. DNA of the CDR3: TGCGCCAGCAGTGGAGCCCGGGGAAATGAAAAACTGTTTTTT. Translated: CASSGARGNEKLFF.

This rearrangement joins TRBV28 to TRBJ2-7; TRBD1 might be the D (6 bases). This CDR3 is built from 15 residues. Trimming stripped 3 bases from V and 7 bases from J, with 19 bases between. Looked up from germline, CDR1 is MDHEN and CDR2 is SYDVKM. CDR3 sequence reads: CASSFDQGLEWEQYF. In DNA, the CDR3 is TGTGCCAGCAGTTTCGATCAGGGGCTAGAATGGGAGCAGTACTTC.

The CDR3 DNA reads TGTGCCAGCAGTGAAATGTCTATGAACACCGGGGAGCTGTTTTTT. This gives the protein CASSEMSMNTGELFF. This rearrangement joins TRBV6-1 to TRBJ2-2; D is uncertain. Germline V gene sequence: CDR1 MNHNS, CDR2 SASEGT. V lost 2 bases and J 1 base, leaving 8 bases between the germline ends. The CDR3 has 15 amino acids.

V and J are TRBV19 and TRBJ2-5; tentatively, D is TRBD2 (6 bases). Germline V gene data show CDR1 as LNHDA and CDR2 as SQIVND (reference sequence). The CDR3 is 14 residues long. V was shortened by 2 bases and J by 5 bases, with 12 bases between the two germline ends. CDR3 DNA sequence: TGTGCCAGTAGTATACGCGGGGAGCGCGAGACCCAGTACTTC. Translated: CASSIRGERETQYF. Together with reference TRBV19 and TRBJ2-5, the CDR3 gives the full variable domain: DGGITQSPKYLFRKEGQNVTLSCEQNLNHDAMYWYRQDPGQGLRLIYYSQIVNDFQKGDIAEGYSVSREKKESFPLTVTSAQKNPTAFYLCASSIRGERETQYFGPGTRLLVL.

The rearrangement joins TRBV27 to TRBJ2-1, with TRBD2 matching 10 bases. In germline, CDR1 is MNHEY, CDR2 SMNVEV (reference sequence). CDR3 length: 15 residues. V shed 5 bases and J 9 bases; nucleotides not matched to a gene: 10. This chain's CDR3 is CASSPGLAGVSEQFF. CDR3 in DNA: TGTGCCAGCAGTCCAGGCCTAGCGGGAGTTAGTGAGCAGTTCTTC.

This sequence joins TRBV4-1 and TRBJ1-4, with 10 bases matching TRBD1. The CDR3 length is 16 residues. Germline CDR1 MGHRA, CDR2 YSYEKL. The V gene end was trimmed by 3 bases and the J gene end by 4 bases; junction bases not matched to a gene: 5. CDR3 region: CASSQRQGADNEKLFF. The CDR3 nucleotides read TGCGCCAGCAGCCAGCGACAGGGGGCGGATAATGAAAAACTGTTTTTT.

V usage is TRBV6-1 and J usage is TRBJ2-7, with 7 nucleotides matching TRBD2. J gave up 4 bases and V 2 bases, and 8 bases lay outside the gene matches. This CDR3 has 15 residues. Germline CDR1 is MNHNS and CDR2 is SASEGT. The CDR3 sequence is CASSESGAPYYEQYF. In DNA form, the CDR3 reads TGTGCCAGCAGTGAAAGCGGGGCCCCTTATTACGAGCAGTACTTC.

The DNA of the CDR3 is TGCGCCAGCAGCCTAACGACGACTAGCCCGGTCTCAGATACGCAGTATTTT. Its translation is CASSLTTTSPVSDTQYF. The chain couples TRBV5-1 to TRBJ2-3, with TRBD2 matching 7 bases. CDR1 is SGHRS and CDR2 is YFSETQ in the germline V gene. The CDR3 runs to 17 residues. The V gene end was trimmed by 4 bases and the J gene end by 4 bases; junction bases not matched to a gene: 15. The whole variable domain, filled in from reference TRBV5-1 and TRBJ2-3, reads KAGVTQTPRYLIKTRGQQVTLSCSPISGHRSVSWYQQTPGQGLQFLFEYFSETQRNKGNFPGRFSGRQFSNSRSEMNVSTLELGDSALYLCASSLTTTSPVSDTQYFGPGTRLTVL.